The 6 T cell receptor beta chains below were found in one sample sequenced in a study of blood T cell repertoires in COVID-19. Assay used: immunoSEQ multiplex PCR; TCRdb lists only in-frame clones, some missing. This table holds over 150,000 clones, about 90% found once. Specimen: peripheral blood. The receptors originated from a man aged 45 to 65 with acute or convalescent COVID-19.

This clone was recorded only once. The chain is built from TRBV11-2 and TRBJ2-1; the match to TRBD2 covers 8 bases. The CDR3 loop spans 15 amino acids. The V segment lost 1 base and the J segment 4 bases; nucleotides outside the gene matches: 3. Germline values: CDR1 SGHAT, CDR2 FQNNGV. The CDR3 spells CASSLAAGEYNEQFF. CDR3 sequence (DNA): TGTGCCAGCAGCTTAGCAGCGGGGGAATACAATGAGCAGTTCTTC.

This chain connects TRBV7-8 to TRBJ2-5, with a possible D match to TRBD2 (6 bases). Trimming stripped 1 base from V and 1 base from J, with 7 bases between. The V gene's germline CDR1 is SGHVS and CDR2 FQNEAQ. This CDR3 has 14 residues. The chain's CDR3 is CASSLGTTQETQYF. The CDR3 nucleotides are TGTGCCAGCAGCTTAGGGACTACCCAAGAGACCCAGTACTTC.

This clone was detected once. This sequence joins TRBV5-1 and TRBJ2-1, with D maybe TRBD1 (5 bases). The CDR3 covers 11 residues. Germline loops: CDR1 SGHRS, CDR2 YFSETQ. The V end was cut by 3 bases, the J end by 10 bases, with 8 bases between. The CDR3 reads CASSSHREQFF. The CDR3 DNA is TGCGCCAGCAGCTCACACAGGGAGCAGTTCTTC.

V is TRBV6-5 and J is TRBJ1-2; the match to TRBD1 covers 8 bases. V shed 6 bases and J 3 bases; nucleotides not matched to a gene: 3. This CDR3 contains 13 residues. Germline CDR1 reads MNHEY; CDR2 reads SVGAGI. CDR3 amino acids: CASSETGDYGYTF. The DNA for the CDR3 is TGTGCCAGCAGCGAGACAGGGGACTATGGCTACACCTTC.

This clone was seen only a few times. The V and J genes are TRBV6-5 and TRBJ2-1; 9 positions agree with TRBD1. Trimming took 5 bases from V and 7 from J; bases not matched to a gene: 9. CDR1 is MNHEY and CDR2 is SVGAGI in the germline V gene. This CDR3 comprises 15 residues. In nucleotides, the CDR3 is TGTGCCAGCAGTCTGATACAGGGGGCGGCGAATGAGCAGTTCTTC. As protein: CASSLIQGAANEQFF.

CDR3 region: CASSPQGAGYNEQFF. The CDR3 DNA follows: TGTGCCAGCTCACCGCAGGGGGCGGGTTACAATGAGCAGTTCTTC. The gene calls are TRBV18 and TRBJ2-1; 8 bases map to TRBD1. This CDR3 contains 15 residues. With 3 bases clipped from V and 4 bases from J, the junction kept 5 bases outside the gene matches. Germline assignment: CDR1 KGHSH and CDR2 LQKENI.